The present entry profiles one T cell receptor (beta chain) with its context. The sample holds one count of this clone. There is no known antigen for this receptor. No per-base quality is available; no much larger clone lies one base away. Other DNA variants within this sample encode the same CDR3. The donors were healthy, HIV-negative adults who had no recently reported acute infections or vaccinations. Every donor was a Caucasian adult residing in Nashville, Tennessee, USA. Magnetic negative selection was used to enrich CD4+ T cells, after which naive cells were positively selected on CD45RA and the negative fraction became the memory subset. Blood was obtained by leukapheresis, after which PBMCs were separated by Ficoll-Histopaque density gradient centrifugation and cryopreserved in liquid nitrogen vapor phase. Analytical flow cytometry was used to check the purity and quantity of each magnetically sorted T cell population. From each sorted fraction, genomic DNA was isolated and quantified by UV absorbance on a Nanodrop 2000c.

Using the deep immunoSEQ assay, TCR CDR3 regions were amplified from genomic DNA by multiplex PCR. Extracted genomic DNA from each cell subset was distributed evenly across all wells of several immunoSEQ 96-well plates, and each plate was treated as a replicate. Each replicate PCR for sorted subsets received about 180 ng genomic DNA, equal to about 29,000 T cell genomes. Purified libraries were measured with a Qubit 3.0 fluorometer, size-checked on a Bioanalyzer 2100, and measured again with the KAPA Library Quantification kit. Every immunoSEQ 96-well plate was sequenced on a separate single-read 150-cycle Illumina NextSeq 550 flow cell. Under the source paper's analysis protocol: The immunoSEQ output contained only junctional sequences without quality scores, so filtering could not match that applied to full-length reads. To assign V/J genes and CDR3, sequences were annotated using PyIR, a Python wrapper for IgBLAST v1.9, with IMGT germline references. Reads were removed for weak V/J assignments (E-value above 1e-6), missing CDR3, stop codons, out-of-frame junctions, or ambiguous translated residues. A V3J clonotype was defined by an identical inferred V gene, J gene, and CDR3 amino acid sequence. To compute the percentage overlap between repertoires, the number of shared unique clonotypes was divided by the size of the smaller repertoire. RTK rarefaction, the Chao1 estimator, and Recon v2.1 estimates of unobserved clonotypes were used to assess repertoire richness. Generation probabilities were computed with OLGA for all TCRbeta clonotypes obtained by the gDNA method from several donors. TCRdb mirrors the immuneACCESS table, restricted to in-frame sequences. Some clones are absent from its copies; in checked studies, under half trace to an unresolved V gene, and the reason for the others is unknown. For V, J and clone size, that table is used; D and trimming come from the DNA. The sample has a few million clones on record, 90% to 95% of them singletons. Roughly 0.13% of the sample is in the top ten clones.

CDR1 is given as SGHRS and CDR2 as YFSETQ, both from the germline V gene. The CDR3 contains 15 residues, cysteine and phenylalanine counted. Only CDR3 DNA is held: 45 bases, read in frame from base 1. V loses 0 bases, J loses 4 bases, and the germline ends lie 11 bases apart. This specimen belongs to a study of shared clonotypes between healthy human individuals (dated by TCRdb to the early 2020s). At the level of the whole study: A couple of women and a few men aged 18 to 49 years were included in the cohort. Per donor, three plates each were used for CD4 naive and CD4 memory, two for CD8 naive, and one for CD8 memory. The study deeply sequenced blood TCR repertoires of five healthy adults to estimate repertoire size and the extent of clonotype sharing between individuals. To increase sequencing depth and limit assay-specific biases, TCR repertoire library preparation and sequencing were carried out by different laboratories using diverse techniques. Between about 0.9 and 10 billion PBMCs per donor were obtained by leukapheresis.

The research as a whole found: Larger estimated clonotype richness was generally found for naive subsets than for memory subsets. Because the study included a small number of donors, the genetic and exposure-history diversity represented was limited. Pairwise subsampling led to the expectation that sequencing depth would affect the degree of clonotype sharing among donors. When a few donors were compared, the shared fraction of clonotypes was about 5% for naive CD4, about 4% for naive CD8, more than 2% for memory CD4, and roughly 0.4% for memory CD8. Higher generation probabilities were observed for clonotypes shared by all four sorted-subset donors than for non-shared clonotypes. Only blood was sampled, and tissue TCR repertoires likely differ from those in blood. Incomplete sequencing was indicated by rarefaction of sorted-subset datasets, despite the large sequencing depth.

Sequencing was done on a sample of naive CD4+ T cells sorted from blood. The label giving this sample's cell subset or site can be read as: CD45RA+ positively selected. The source of this sequence is a man aged 18 to 30 in good health. The chain is assembled from TRBV5-1 and TRBJ1-5, with no reliable assignment of the D segment. The sequenced DNA is TGCGCCAGCAGCTTGGAGGGCGGACTGAATCAGCCCCAGCATTTT. Translated, this gives CASSLEGGLNQPQHF.